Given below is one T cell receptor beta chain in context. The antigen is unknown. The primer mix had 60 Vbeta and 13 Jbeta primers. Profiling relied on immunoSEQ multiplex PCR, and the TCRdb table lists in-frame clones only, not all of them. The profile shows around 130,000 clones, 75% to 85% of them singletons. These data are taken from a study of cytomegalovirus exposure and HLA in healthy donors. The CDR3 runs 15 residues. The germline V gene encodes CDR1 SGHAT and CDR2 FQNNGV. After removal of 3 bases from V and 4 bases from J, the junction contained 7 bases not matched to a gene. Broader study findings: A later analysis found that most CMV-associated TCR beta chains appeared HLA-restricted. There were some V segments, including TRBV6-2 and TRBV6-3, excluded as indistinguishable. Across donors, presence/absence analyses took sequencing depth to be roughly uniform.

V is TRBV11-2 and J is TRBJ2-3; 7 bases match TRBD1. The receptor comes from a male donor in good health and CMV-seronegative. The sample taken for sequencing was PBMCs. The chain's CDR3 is CASSFRGPVSDTQYF. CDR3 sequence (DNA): TGTGCCAGCAGCTTTAGGGGGCCCGTCTCAGATACGCAGTATTTT. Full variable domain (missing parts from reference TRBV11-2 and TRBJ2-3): EAGVAQSPRYKIIEKRQSVAFWCNPISGHATLYWYQQILGQGPKLLIQFQNNGVVDDSQLPKDRFSAERLKGVDSTLKIQPAKLEDSAVYLCASSFRGPVSDTQYFGPGTRLTVL.